The T cell receptor beta chain under discussion was sequenced for a study of beta chain features in type 1 diabetes (dated by TCRdb to 2016 to 2018). A note on the overall study: Mean age, gender distribution, total cell number and subset yield were not different between patients and healthy donors. The study compared the TCRB repertoires of sorted circulating CD4+ T cell subsets in recently diagnosed type 1 diabetes patients with those in matched healthy donors. Whereas all 28 donors provided naive and central memory subsets, regulatory and stem cell-like memory subsets were isolated from just 8 patients and roughly eight healthy donors. A total of about 100,000,000 sorted cells were examined across all samples, and RNA yield correlated strongly with the number of cells per subset. General findings and caveats noted by the study authors: PCR may preferentially amplify shorter templates, but because patient and control samples were amplified and corrected together, any resulting skew would affect both groups equally. Type 1 diabetes patients showed a moderate but significant shortening of TCRB CDR3 length in all four CD4+ subsets. Sequencing cDNA rather than genomic DNA could over-represent highly expressing activated cells, although activation and CD3 levels did not differ between groups. Fewer insertions and more nucleotide deletions at VDJ recombination sites were observed in patients with type 1 diabetes, implying thymic rearrangement abnormalities. Naive, central memory and regulatory TCRB repertoires appeared to be more similar among patients than among healthy donors. Only small numbers of individuals were included in the HLA sub-analyses, which left unresolved whether HLA type had any influence on TCRB rearrangement.

In its sample, this clone was seen a few times. Its antigen specificity is not known. The input lacks base qualities; no much larger clone sits a single base away. Different DNA sequences within this sample yield the same CDR3. The CDR3 has 14 amino acids, counting the end cysteine and phenylalanine. Only the CDR3 portion is preserved as DNA: 42 bases, with reading frame beginning at the first base. V loses 0 bases, J loses 2 bases, and the germline ends lie 7 bases apart. CDR1 and CDR2 (MNHEY, SVGAGI) derive from the germline V gene. The High Capacity cDNA Reverse Transcription Kit was used to reverse transcribe all of the isolated RNA, meaning that expressed TCRB transcripts were what got sequenced. Deep immunoSEQ sequencing was performed on naive, central memory and regulatory T cell samples, with an average of around 3.5 million total reads per sample. After sorted cells were lysed in RLT buffer, RNA was extracted with DNase-treated RNeasy Micro or Mini kits, with the choice depending on cell number. Each cell subset was processed separately to prevent cross-contamination, with patient and healthy donor samples processed together. TCRB sequences were amplified from cDNA with the immunoSEQ multiplex PCR, producing 87-bp fragments spanning the CDR3 region. Amplicons were sequenced on the Illumina HiSeq platform. As for the original processing: PCR bias was corrected computationally using synthetic template baselines, and reads within Hamming distance 2 were collapsed, with unmergeable singletons discarded. Reads were aligned to IMGT to assign V, D and J genes, CDR3 length, and insertions or deletions at six rearrangement sites. Within each subset, clonotype counts were normalized to the number of sorted cells before true diversity and Gini coefficients were calculated with the tcR R package. Repertoire sharing was quantified using the overlap coefficient calculated on TCRB nucleotide sequences. Out-of-frame TCRB sequences from naive cells were analyzed as a proxy for the pre-selection repertoire. The table was pulled from immuneACCESS by TCRdb, which kept in-frame rearrangements only. Such tables lose some clones; where checked, under half of the loss comes from unresolved V genes, and the rest has no known cause. V and J calls and clone size are those listed in that table; D and trimming were worked out from the DNA. The sample records 860,000 or so clones, around a sixth of which are singletons. About 0.02% of the sample lies in the top ten.

Each donor gave one peripheral blood draw, roughly 120 mL on average, collected into heparinised tubes. A BD FACSAria II and a panel including CD45RO, CCR7, CD25, CD127, CD95 and CD27 were used to sort naive, central memory, regulatory and stem cell-like memory CD4+ T cells. All sorted populations exceeded 95% purity. Right away, PBMCs were isolated by Lymphoprep density gradient centrifugation and were stained directly, with no culture step. To minimize batch effects, samples were stained and sorted in pairs, one healthy donor with one patient per experiment. This chain joins TRBV6-5 to TRBJ2-5; a tentative D call is TRBD1 (6 bases match). The TCR comes from a woman under 30 in good health. The sample consisted of naive CD4+ T cells from blood. The cell subset or site label here, explained by the study, means: true naive CD4+ T cells. CDR3 loop: CASSYSQGQETQYF. The DNA is TGTGCCAGCAGTTACTCTCAGGGGCAAGAGACCCAGTACTTC.